This entry lists 6 T cell receptor beta chains sequenced from one sample in a study of shared clonotypes between healthy human individuals. The method was immunoSEQ multiplex PCR; TCRdb's version includes in-frame clones alone and lacks a portion of them. Of 2 million to 2.5 million clones detected, over 90% appear once; the ten largest clones hold 0.39%. Sequenced sample: naive CD4+ T cells from PBMCs. The subset here: CD45RA+ positively selected. The origin of the receptors is a man between 18 and 29 years old in good health. Some clones in this sample may be carry-over from other donors' samples.

The chain combines TRBV11-2 with TRBJ2-3, with a tentative D call TRBD2 (5 bases). Germline V gene sequence: CDR1 SGHAT, CDR2 FQNNGV. Trimming stripped 4 bases from V and 5 bases from J, with 19 bases between. This CDR3 has 16 amino acids. The DNA of the CDR3 is TGTGCCAGCAGCTCCTGGGCGGCTAGACGGGGAGATACGCAGTATTTT. This translates into CASSSWAARRGDTQYF. The entire variable domain, with the rest obtained from reference TRBV11-2 and TRBJ2-3, is as follows: EAGVAQSPRYKIIEKRQSVAFWCNPISGHATLYWYQQILGQGPKLLIQFQNNGVVDDSQLPKDRFSAERLKGVDSTLKIQPAKLEDSAVYLCASSSWAARRGDTQYFGPGTRLTVL.

The CDR3 region is CASSFLGPRNSYEQYF. The CDR3 coding sequence is TGCGCCAGCAGCTTTTTGGGGCCCAGAAACTCCTACGAGCAGTACTTC. The chain employs TRBV5-1 and TRBJ2-7; perhaps TRBD1 as D (5 bases). The CDR3 has 16 amino acids. Germline V gene data show CDR1 as SGHRS and CDR2 as YFSETQ. The germline V and J ends were trimmed by 2 bases and 0 bases, with 15 bases remaining between them.

This chain links TRBV27 with TRBJ2-7; weak D call: TRBD2 (6 bases). This CDR3 is built from 11 residues. Looked up from germline, CDR1 is MNHEY and CDR2 is SMNVEV (reference sequence). CDR3 sequence: CVAGRSREQYF. The CDR3 DNA reads TGTGTGGCGGGGCGTTCGAGGGAGCAGTACTTC.

For this clone: Different DNA sequences within this sample yield the same CDR3. This sequence joins TRBV5-1 and TRBJ1-1; 8 bases are shared with TRBD1. With V trimmed by 4 bases and J by 0 bases, 5 bases remained unmatched. CDR1 and CDR2 from the germline V gene are SGHRS and YFSETQ. The CDR3 contains 15 residues. The chain's CDR3 is CASSTGTGLNTEAFF. CDR3 DNA sequence: TGCGCCAGCAGCACCGGGACAGGACTGAACACTGAAGCTTTCTTT.

The gene calls are TRBV6-5 and TRBJ1-1; TRBD1 aligns across 12 bases. With 3 bases clipped from V and 5 bases from J, the junction kept 7 bases outside the gene matches. This CDR3 has 16 residues. Germline V CDR1 and CDR2: MNHEY, SVGAGI. The CDR3 DNA is TGTGCCAGCAGTTATCGGGACAGGGGGCTGCGAACTGAAGCTTTCTTT. As protein: CASSYRDRGLRTEAFF.

The rearrangement uses TRBV5-1 and TRBJ1-5; perhaps TRBD1 as D (6 bases). Germline loops: CDR1 SGHRS, CDR2 YFSETQ. There are 18 residues in the CDR3. With 4 bases removed from V and 0 bases from J, the gap between germline ends came to 20 bases. The CDR3 protein is CASSPRPMDSYSNQPQHF. The DNA for the CDR3 is TGCGCCAGCAGCCCCCGCCCCATGGACAGCTATAGCAATCAGCCCCAGCATTTT.